Described below is a single T cell receptor beta chain sequence and its context. V was trimmed by 6 bases and J by 4 bases, leaving 12 bases between them. The CDR3 covers 13 residues. Germline CDR1 and CDR2: SGHDN and FVKESK. RNA transcripts yielded amplified TCR beta CDR3 regions. Carried out on the TCR CDR3, a first-round RT-PCR used the HTBI primer set. TCRdb recomputed calls from the multiplex PCR reads with MiXCR, one row per CDR3 protein. The sample shows over 450,000 distinct CDR3 sequences, roughly 18% of them seen only once. The data were taken from a study of T cells in Graves' hyperthyroidism and ophthalmopathy.

The clonotype comes from a woman younger than 30 with Graves' ophthalmopathy. The chain has TRBV14 and TRBJ1-1; no reliable D call. Source material: blood. CDR3 sequence (DNA): TGTGCCAGCAGGCCCACACTAGGCACTGAAGCTTTCTTT. Protein product: CASRPTLGTEAFF.